This TCR beta chain stems from a study of molecular identifiers for immune sequencing clone quantification listed by TCRdb under 2018. General notes on the study: For a replicate experiment, the RNA from either 20,000 or 100,000 naive CD8 T cells was divided into five aliquots, and four of those aliquots went on to sequencing. This methods study benchmarked molecular-identifier clustering-based TCR repertoire sequencing (MIDCIRS) and TCR RNA copy counting, using CD8 T cells to do so.

Naive CD8 T cell libraries were made from around 20,000 to 1,000,000 sorted cells using 10%, 30% or 50% of purified RNA. Naive CD8 T cells, defined as CD8+CD4-CCR7+CD45RA+, were FACS-sorted into RLT Plus buffer on a BD FACSAria II. To test detection sensitivity, Jurkat RNA equivalent to more than 8 TCR copies was spiked into samples of about 20,000-1,100,000 naive CD8 T cells. Enrichment of CD8 T cells was done with RosetteSep CD8+ T Cell Enrichment Cocktail plus Ficoll-Paque, and ACK red cell lysis came afterward. As concerns this clonotype: What this receptor recognizes is not known. It may be a read error: a sequence one base away is much more abundant.

The CDR3 sequence holds 13 residues, the cysteine and phenylalanine included. Just CDR3 DNA is preserved here, 39 bases in frame from base 1. V is pared back by 2 bases and J by 3 bases, with 7 bases lying between the germline termini. The germline V gene encodes CDR1 MNHNY and CDR2 SVGAGI (reference sequence). The library was obtained by PCR. The listed sequencing device is NextSeq 500. Preparation of bulk TCR libraries followed a previously described approach, with the TCR primers listed in Table S5. Total RNA was purified with the Qiagen AllPrep DNA/RNA kit. Before any analysis, reads coming from multiple sequencing runs of the same library were combined into one pool. On the study's bioinformatics: Reads were retained only if an exact TCR constant sequence was present, and the retained reads were trimmed to 150 nt and grouped according to their 12-nt molecular barcodes. Within each barcode group, reads were sub-clustered at a 15% Levenshtein threshold, and quality-weighted consensus sequences were built per RNA molecule. Non-functional sequences were filtered out, along with any lower-count sequence sitting one edit away from another sequence. Barcode sub-clusters with fewer than 20% of the maximum read count were removed, based on fitting two negative binomial distributions. The public reads were run again by TCRdb, first through fastp at Q25 and then through MiXCR, and only productive beta chains were kept. Every CDR3 protein is listed once, alongside the most common genes and DNA of its rows. TCRdb, not the original authors, processed these V and J calls. The sample records about half a million distinct CDR3 sequences, about 25% of which are singletons. Clones ranked in the top ten supply roughly 0.77% of the sample.

Broader findings and caveats from the paper: Identical TCR molecules sharing a barcode could cause highly expanded clone sizes to be underestimated. Spiked-in Jurkat TCR RNA equivalent to a single cell was reported to be detectable even among 850,000 to 1,000,000 naive CD8 T cells. When barcode sub-clustering was left out, chimeric consensus sequences inflated TCR diversity, with chimeras reaching as high as 47%. Modeling gave about 3 recovered TCR RNA copies per cell versus approximately 11 by digital PCR, implying around 30% capture efficiency. The naive libraries included spiked-in Jurkat TCR RNA (approximately 11 copies' worth), and this RNA is not part of the donor repertoire. In CMV-specific effector cells, clones with more than 20 RNA copies contained over 99% of molecules, whereas in naive cells such clones contained under 1% of molecules.

The receptor was isolated from a human donor in good health. Some libraries in this study had Jurkat cell RNA spiked in. The V and J segments used are TRBV6-6 and TRBJ2-5; a tentative D match to TRBD1 spans 6 bases. Input material: naive CD8+ T cells from blood, with Jurkat cell RNA spiked in. The sample's cell subset or site label is to be understood as: FACS-sorted CD8+CD4-CCR7+CD45RA+ naive T cells. The CDR3 reads as follows: CASSYAGEETQYF. The DNA sequence is given as TGTGCCAGCAGTTACGCAGGGGAAGAGACCCAGTACTTC.